The entry below gives a single TCR beta chain sequence along with its context. Its antigen is as yet unknown. CDR3 size: 15 residues. CDR1 is KGHSH and CDR2 is LQKENI in the germline V gene. The trim removed 2 bases at V and 5 bases at J, leaving 6 bases unmatched. This specimen belongs to a study of T cell responses to AZD1222 COVID-19 vaccine. General study findings and limits: Reports say nearly half of spike-specific TCRs go after unmutated variant regions.

The assay was immunoSEQ multiplex PCR, and TCRdb's table has in-frame clones only and misses some. The sample shows 100,000 to 150,000 clones, just under 95% of them seen only once. The gene calls are TRBV18 and TRBJ1-2; 9 nucleotides line up with TRBD1. The specimen was peripheral blood, collected 28 days after the second AZD1222 dose. The receptor comes from an adult who received the AZD1222 COVID-19 vaccine. The CDR3 nucleotides read TGTGCCAGCTCACCAACGACAGGGGGGGGTTATGGCTACACCTTC. Protein sequence: CASSPTTGGGYGYTF.